The 27 T cell receptor beta chains below come from one sample, sequenced in a study of shared clonotypes between healthy human individuals (dated by TCRdb to 2020 to 2021). Library creation used the immunoSEQ multiplex PCR assay. Held by TCRdb, this immuneACCESS table contains in-frame sequences only and omits some clones. Under half of the omission traces to an unresolved V gene where checked; the cause of the rest is unknown. The sample has some 2.1 million clones on record, less than 95% of them singletons. In total, the top ten clones hold roughly 1% of the sample. For the CD8 naive samples, CD45RO-negative cells were positively selected for CCR7, yielding a CD45RA+CCR7+ population from which TemRA cells were excluded. Sequenced: naive CD8+ T cells sorted from blood. The intended sense of this specimen's cell subset or site label: CD45RA+CCR7+. These receptors were obtained from a man younger than 35 in good health.

The rearrangement uses TRBV25-1 and TRBJ1-2, with D maybe TRBD1 (5 bases). CDR1 and CDR2 (germline): MGHDK, SYGVNS. V was shortened by 3 bases and J by 2 bases, with 16 bases between the two germline ends. The CDR3 has 16 residues. For the CDR3, the DNA is TGTGCCAGCAGTGATTGGGGGAGGGACGGAAACTATGGCTACACCTTC. Protein sequence: CASSDWGRDGNYGYTF.

This clone was detected once. The junction departs from the called germline gene at one end, perhaps through a read error. This sequence joins TRBV7-7 and TRBJ2-5; D is unclear. From germline, CDR1 is SSHAT and CDR2 FNYEAQ (reference sequence). This CDR3 comprises 14 residues. Here the CDR3 DNA reads TGTGCTAGCAGCTTAGAAGACTGGCAAGAGACCCAGTACTTC. Protein sequence: CASSLEDWQETQYF.

V usage is TRBV2 and J usage is TRBJ2-7; no clear D. Germline CDR1 SNHLY, CDR2 FYNNEI. The V and J ends lost 1 base and 3 bases respectively, with 7 bases between them. CDR3 length: 13 amino acids. CDR3 loop: CASSEGWVYEQYF. The CDR3 DNA is TGTGCCAGCAGTGAAGGTTGGGTCTACGAGCAGTACTTC.

This clone was observed once. In DNA form, the CDR3 reads TGTGCCTGGGATAGCGGGAGTAACTACGAGCAGTACTTC. Its translation: CAWDSGSNYEQYF. The chain joins TRBV30 to TRBJ2-7; 9 bases match TRBD2. V lost 5 bases to trimming and J lost 3 bases; unmatched junction nucleotides: 5. CDR3 length equals 13 residues. Germline V gene data show CDR1 as GTSNPN and CDR2 as SVGIG (reference sequence).

V gene TRBV27 combines with J gene TRBJ2-1, with 11 bases identical to TRBD2. Unmatched junction bases numbered 5, after V lost 9 bases and J lost 4 bases. The CDR3 sequence is 14 residues long. Per germline, CDR1 MNHEY and CDR2 SMNVEV (reference sequence). The CDR3 coding sequence is TGTGCCAGTGGACTAGCGGGCCGTTACAATGAGCAGTTCTTC. The encoded protein is CASGLAGRYNEQFF.

A few counts support this clone. The V call is TRBV6-6, the J call TRBJ2-2; possible D gene TRBD2, 5 bases. CDR3 size: 14 residues. V was shortened by 0 bases and J by 5 bases, with 7 bases between the two germline ends. Germline values: CDR1 MNHNY, CDR2 SVGAGI (reference sequence). The CDR3 loop reads CASSYSRETGELFF. Written as DNA, the CDR3 is TGTGCCAGCAGTTACTCAAGGGAGACCGGGGAGCTGTTTTTT.

In its sample, this clone was seen once. The same CDR3 can be traced to other DNA sequences in this sample. The V gene is TRBV9, the J gene TRBJ2-1; D unclear. The CDR3 sequence is 12 residues long. Germline CDR1 reads SGDLS; CDR2 reads YYNGEE. With 3 bases removed from V and 5 bases from J, the gap between germline ends came to 6 bases. This chain's CDR3 is CASSGINNEQFF. The CDR3 DNA follows: TGTGCCAGCAGCGGGATTAACAATGAGCAGTTCTTC.

This chain joins TRBV21-1 and TRBJ2-7; the table's D gene call, TRBD1, was not cross checked with the DNA. TRBV21-1 corresponds to a pseudogene. CDR3 length: 14 amino acids. The CDR3 region is CASSSLAPSYEQYF. DNA for the CDR3: TGTGCCAGCAGCTCTCTGGCACCCTCCTACGAGCAGTACTTC.

V and J are TRBV4-1 and TRBJ1-5; no firm D call. Trimming left V 1 base short and J 3 bases short, with 10 bases between. This CDR3 region has 15 residues. CDR1 and CDR2 from the germline V gene are MGHRA and YSYEKL. The CDR3, as DNA: TGCGCCAGCAGCCAAGGTGCGCCAGTCAATCAGCCCCAGCATTTT. Protein product: CASSQGAPVNQPQHF.

The chain uses TRBV5-6 and TRBJ1-1; D not certain. Germline V gives CDR1 SGHDT, CDR2 YYEEEE. This CDR3 spans 14 amino acids. The ends were cut back, 0 bases at V and 1 base at J, with 7 bases in the middle. The CDR3 reads CASSLVQANTEAFF. The DNA of the CDR3 is TGTGCCAGCAGCTTGGTTCAGGCGAACACTGAAGCTTTCTTT.

With respect to this clone: The sample holds other DNA sequences that translate to the same CDR3. V usage is TRBV30 and J usage is TRBJ1-1, with D possibly TRBD1 on 6 matching bases. Germline V gene lookup returns CDR1 GTSNPN and CDR2 SVGIG (reference sequence). This CDR3 has 12 residues. V was clipped by 4 bases and J by 6 bases, with 12 bases between them. The CDR3 coding sequence is TGTGCCTGGACAACAGGGACCGCTGAAGCTTTCTTT. Encoded protein: CAWTTGTAEAFF.

This sequence joins TRBV5-6 and TRBJ2-7; D gene ambiguous. There are 13 residues in the CDR3. V lost 1 base to trimming and J lost 6 bases, with 11 bases between them. Germline V gene lookup returns CDR1 SGHDT and CDR2 YYEEEE. The CDR3 loop is CASSLKGEGEQYF. The CDR3 bases are TGTGCCAGCAGCTTGAAGGGCGAAGGCGAGCAGTACTTC.

This clone was found once. The chain is built from TRBV7-8 and TRBJ2-2; D uncertain. This CDR3 is built from 13 residues. The V and J ends lost 4 bases and 5 bases respectively, with 8 bases between them. CDR1 SGHVS and CDR2 FQNEAQ come from the germline V gene. In DNA form, the CDR3 reads TGTGCCAGCAGCTCCGATAGAACCGGGGAGCTGTTTTTT. Its protein is CASSSDRTGELFF.

V and J are TRBV4-1 and TRBJ2-3, with 10 bases lining up with TRBD2. With 2 bases clipped from V and 2 bases from J, the junction kept 10 bases outside the gene matches. Germline V gives CDR1 MGHRA, CDR2 YSYEKL. CDR3 length: 18 amino acids. CDR3 sequence reads: CASSQTATSGLITDTQYF. Written as DNA, the CDR3 is TGCGCCAGCAGCCAAACGGCGACTAGCGGGCTAATCACAGATACGCAGTATTTT.

On this clone itself: Other DNA sequences from this sample encode an identical CDR3 as well. This chain joins TRBV5-4 and TRBJ2-1; no firm D call. Germline V gene data show CDR1 as SGHNT and CDR2 as YYREEE (reference sequence). The V end lost 2 bases, the J end lost 7 bases, and 4 bases lay between the germline ends. This CDR3 region has 11 residues. The CDR3 reads CASSLGNEQFF. The CDR3 nucleotides read TGTGCCAGCAGCTTAGGGAATGAGCAGTTCTTC. Variable domain in full (rest from reference TRBV5-4 and TRBJ2-1): ETGVTQSPTHLIKTRGQQVTLRCSSQSGHNTVSWYQQALGQGPQFIFQYYREEENGRGNFPPRFSGLQFPNYSSELNVNALELDDSALYLCASSLGNEQFFGPGTRLTVL.

As regards this clone: The sample contains more than one DNA sequence encoding this CDR3. The V and J genes are TRBV5-5 and TRBJ2-1, with unresolved D. The CDR3 has 12 amino acids. V was shortened by 1 base and J by 7 bases, with 6 bases between the two germline ends. Looked up from germline, CDR1 is SGHKS and CDR2 is YYEKEE (reference sequence). CDR3 protein: CASSLMGNEQFF. CDR3 nucleotide sequence: TGTGCCAGCAGCTTGATGGGAAATGAGCAGTTCTTC.

Written as DNA, the CDR3 is TGCGCCAGCAGCTTTGAAAGGGGGCCAGTCAATGAGCAGTTCTTC. Protein product: CASSFERGPVNEQFF. The chain combines TRBV5-1 with TRBJ2-1, with TRBD1 identical over 7 bases. V gave up 2 bases and J gave up 6 bases; unmatched junction bases: 8. Germline V gene sequence: CDR1 SGHRS, CDR2 YFSETQ. This CDR3 region has 15 residues.

The V call is TRBV7-8, the J call TRBJ1-6; D might be TRBD1 (5 bases). This CDR3 has 19 amino acids. The germline CDR1 and CDR2 sequences are SGHVS and FQNEAQ. The V end was cut by 4 bases, the J end by 4 bases, with 23 bases between. In DNA, the CDR3 is TGTGCCAGCAGCTACCTAGGCGGGGGAGTATCTGGTTATAATTCACCCCTCCACTTT. Translated, it gives CASSYLGGGVSGYNSPLHF.

The V gene is TRBV5-1, the J gene TRBJ2-5; TRBD1 or TRBD2 may be the D gene (5 bases each). Trimming cost V 6 bases and J 3 bases, with 18 bases left between them. Germline V CDR1 and CDR2: SGHRS, YFSETQ. The CDR3 runs 15 residues. The CDR3 region has the DNA TGCGCCAGCATTGAGGTATATAGGGGAGAAGAGACCCAGTACTTC. Translating it yields CASIEVYRGEETQYF.

The V gene is TRBV30, the J gene TRBJ1-5; 7 nucleotides align to TRBD1. Germline assignment: CDR1 GTSNPN and CDR2 SVGIG (reference sequence). This CDR3 is 19 amino acids long. Trimming cost V 4 bases and J 8 bases; bases outside gene matches: 26. As DNA, the CDR3 is TGTGCCTGGACCTCACCCGGACAGGCAATCCTTCCATCATTAGAGCCCCAGCATTTT. It encodes CAWTSPGQAILPSLEPQHF.

The chain combines TRBV27 with TRBJ2-7; a possible D gene is TRBD2 (6 bases). This CDR3 is 12 amino acids long. Germline assignment: CDR1 MNHEY and CDR2 SMNVEV (reference sequence). Trimming left V 3 bases short and J 6 bases short, with 9 bases between. For the CDR3, the DNA is TGTGCCAGCAGTTTTCACGGGAGCGAGCAGTACTTC. It is translated as CASSFHGSEQYF.

This clone was seen a few times. The chain carries TRBV6-5 and TRBJ2-2; a weak D match, TRBD2 (5 bases). V lost 3 bases to trimming and J lost 5 bases, with 13 bases between them. The CDR3 totals 15 residues. CDR1 MNHEY and CDR2 SVGAGI come from the germline V gene. CDR3 sequence (DNA): TGTGCCAGCAGTTATGTAGGGAGAGAAACCGGGGAGCTGTTTTTT. This sequence encodes CASSYVGRETGELFF.

The V call is TRBV7-9, the J call TRBJ2-7, with a possible D match to TRBD2 (7 bases). The V and J ends lost 0 bases and 3 bases respectively, with 12 bases between them. The CDR3 is 15 amino acids. Germline loops: CDR1 SEHNR, CDR2 FQNEAQ (reference sequence). CDR3 sequence: CASSLAGGTNYEQYF. Written as DNA, the CDR3 is TGTGCCAGCAGCTTAGCCGGGGGGACAAACTACGAGCAGTACTTC.

The V and J genes are TRBV19 and TRBJ1-5; a weak D match, TRBD1 (5 bases). Trimming removed 8 bases at V and 6 bases at J, with 17 bases between. Looked up from germline, CDR1 is LNHDA and CDR2 is SQIVND (reference sequence). The CDR3 is made up of 14 amino acids. CDR3 coding DNA: TGTGCCAGTGGTGAAACATGGGGGATTCAGCCCCAGCATTTT. Translated, it gives CASGETWGIQPQHF.

The V and J genes are TRBV18 and TRBJ1-1; D not certain. The CDR3 is made up of 15 amino acids. The V end was cut by 3 bases, the J end by 0 bases, with 11 bases between. Germline assignment: CDR1 KGHSH and CDR2 LQKENI. As DNA, the CDR3 is TGTGCCAGCTCACCGGACGGAAATATGAACACTGAAGCTTTCTTT. Translating it yields CASSPDGNMNTEAFF.

The chain carries TRBV6-5 and TRBJ1-1; 7 bases agree with TRBD1. Looked up from germline, CDR1 is MNHEY and CDR2 is SVGAGI. V dropped 5 bases and J dropped 0; count of bases not matched to a gene: 3. This CDR3 is 14 amino acids long. CDR3 sequence: CASSKGQMNTEAFF. In nucleotides, the CDR3 is TGTGCCAGCAGTAAGGGACAGATGAACACTGAAGCTTTCTTT.

This clone appeared a single time. The rearrangement links TRBV27 to TRBJ1-1, with D tentatively TRBD1 (6 bases). Trimming removed 4 bases at V and 8 bases at J, with 17 bases between. This CDR3 spans 14 amino acids. Looked up from germline, CDR1 is MNHEY and CDR2 is SMNVEV (reference sequence). The CDR3 region is CASSSTPGQLEAFF. DNA for the CDR3: TGTGCCAGCAGTTCGACCCCGGGACAACTCGAAGCTTTCTTT.